This TCR beta chain comes out of a study of T cell changes during pregnancy in multiple sclerosis. TCRdb's table, derived via immunoSEQ multiplex PCR, lists solely in-frame clones and lacks some. The sample holds approximately 13,000 clones; roughly 90% are singletons and the top ten take roughly an eighth. This clone was seen more than once but under ten times. The CDR3 spans 15 residues. Germline lookup yields CDR1 MRHNA and CDR2 SNTAGT. Trimming cost V 3 bases and J 2 bases; bases outside gene matches: 4. The V call is TRBV6-4, the J call TRBJ2-3, with 8 bases fitting TRBD2. The specimen comprised CD8+ T cells from peripheral blood mononuclear cells, sampled after pregnancy. The TCR was taken from a female donor in good health, enrolled as a control in a pregnancy study. CDR3 loop: CASSEAGGNTDTQYF. The CDR3 DNA reads TGTGCCAGCAGTGAGGCGGGGGGTAACACAGATACGCAGTATTTT.